This TCR beta chain originates from a study of control samples from healthy donors and cancer patients. The data were produced by immunoSEQ multiplex PCR, yet TCRdb's version contains in-frame clones alone and is incomplete. The sample contains approximately 70,000 clones, roughly 90% of which appear only once. V shed 4 bases and J shed 7 bases, with 17 bases lying between them. The germline gives CDR1 SGHNT, CDR2 YYREEE (reference sequence). The CDR3 has 15 residues. The sequencing input was PBMCs. The chain uses TRBV5-4 and TRBJ1-4, with D possibly matching TRBD1 (5 bases). The TCR was taken from a man in his 60s with lung cancer. This CDR3 reads CASSGDALRGEKLFF. The CDR3 region has the DNA TGTGCCAGCAGCGGGGACGCCCTAAGGGGTGAAAAACTGTTTTTT.